Shown below are 31 T cell receptor beta chains from a single sample sequenced in a study of blood T cell repertoires in COVID-19 (dated by TCRdb to 2018 to 2021). The library was obtained by the immunoSEQ multiplex PCR assay. Not all clones reach the TCRdb copy of this immuneACCESS table, which keeps in-frame sequences only. Checked studies attribute under half of the gap to unresolved V genes and leave the rest unexplained. The sample table contains fewer than 400,000 clones; only one count was recorded for roughly 90% of them. The ten largest account for 3.9% of the sample. Source material: PBMCs or T cells enriched from blood (not recorded which). These receptors all stem from a woman aged 25-40 years who had been exposed to COVID-19.

The chain couples TRBV30 to TRBJ2-5; TRBD1 aligns across 9 bases. There are 12 residues in the CDR3. Unmatched junction bases numbered 5, after V lost 7 bases and J lost 5 bases. Germline CDR1 and CDR2: GTSNPN and SVGIG (reference sequence). CDR3 region: CASYRGQETQYF. The CDR3 DNA reads as TGTGCCTCCTACAGGGGGCAGGAGACCCAGTACTTC.

V and J are TRBV3-1 (or the pseudogene TRBV3-2) and TRBJ1-4, with a weak D call TRBD1 (5 bases). The length of the CDR3 is 14 residues. Trimming shortened V by 4 bases and J by 5 bases, and 11 bases separated the two germline ends. Germline V gene sequence: CDR1 LGHDT, CDR2 YNNKEL (reference sequence). This CDR3 reads CASSPGGRNEKLFF. CDR3 nucleotides: TGTGCCAGCAGCCCCGGGGGGAGGAATGAAAAACTGTTTTTT.

The CDR3 nucleotides are TGTGCCAGCAGTGAGCGGCCCCCGGACAGCACCTACGAGCAGTACTTC. Translating gives CASSERPPDSTYEQYF. The chain uses TRBV6-1 and TRBJ2-7; TRBD1 is a possible D gene (6 bases). Looked up from germline, CDR1 is MNHNS and CDR2 is SASEGT. Between the trimmed V and J ends, which lost 3 bases and 2 bases, there was a span of 17 bases. The CDR3 contains 16 residues.

V and J are TRBV5-6 and TRBJ2-3, with 12 bases aligning to TRBD2. The CDR3 totals 18 residues. V was clipped by 4 bases and J by 4 bases; unmatched bases: 13. Germline V gene lookup returns CDR1 SGHDT and CDR2 YYEEEE. CDR3 bases: TGTGCCAGCAGCCCAGATGGCGCTAGCGGGGGGGCCTCAGATACGCAGTATTTT. Residues: CASSPDGASGGASDTQYF.

The chain has TRBV7-9 and TRBJ2-3; TRBD2 aligns across 12 bases. This CDR3 region has 19 residues. CDR1 is SEHNR and CDR2 is FQNEAQ in the germline V gene (reference sequence). The ends lost 5 bases at V and 5 bases at J; junction bases unmatched: 17. For the CDR3, the DNA is TGTGCCAGCAGCCCACACCCAGGAGCTAGCGGGGGGGCGGGAGATACGCAGTATTTT. It encodes CASSPHPGASGGAGDTQYF.

V usage is TRBV5-5 and J usage is TRBJ1-2, with 9 bases matching TRBD1. This CDR3 has 13 amino acids. Germline CDR1 SGHKS, CDR2 YYEKEE (reference sequence). Unmatched junction bases numbered 4, after V lost 0 bases and J lost 10 bases. CDR3 loop: CASSLGDRETYTF. The CDR3 coding sequence is TGTGCCAGCAGCTTGGGGGACAGGGAAACCTACACCTTC.

This sequence joins TRBV19 and TRBJ1-2; 7 nucleotides line up with TRBD1. The CDR3 sequence is 13 residues long. Germline assignment: CDR1 LNHDA and CDR2 SQIVND (reference sequence). J gave up 4 bases and V 5 bases, and 4 bases lay outside the gene matches. In nucleotides, the CDR3 is TGTGCCAGTAGTTTCGACAGGGCCTATGGCTACACCTTC. The encoded protein is CASSFDRAYGYTF.

The rearrangement joins TRBV4-1 to TRBJ2-1; 7 bases align to TRBD2. This CDR3 spans 15 amino acids. V was pared by 4 bases and J by 7 bases, with 10 bases of the junction left unmatched. Per germline, CDR1 MGHRA and CDR2 YSYEKL. In DNA form, the CDR3 reads TGCGCCAGCAGCCGATTTGTCGGGCGGGGGAATGAGCAGTTCTTC. Translation gives CASSRFVGRGNEQFF.

This clone has more than one count but fewer than ten. This CDR3 is CASSYDGTRDYNEQFF. The DNA of the CDR3 is TGTGCCAGCAGTTACGACGGGACTAGGGATTACAATGAGCAGTTCTTC. The chain recombines TRBV6-2 or TRBV6-3 with TRBJ2-1; TRBD2 aligns across 8 bases. CDR3 size: 16 residues. Unmatched junction bases numbered 7, after V lost 2 bases and J lost 4 bases. In germline, CDR1 is MNHEY, CDR2 SVGEGT.

The V call is TRBV7-2, the J call TRBJ1-4; tentative D call: TRBD1 (5 bases). The germline gives CDR1 SGHTA, CDR2 FQGNSA. Trimming took 3 bases from V and 8 from J, leaving 13 bases between them. The CDR3 has 14 residues. CDR3 sequence (DNA): TGTGCCAGCAGCTTGGCGGGGCTTCGCGAAAAACTGTTTTTT. It codes for CASSLAGLREKLFF.

This clone was recorded only once. The chain employs TRBV5-4 and TRBJ1-2, with TRBD1 matching over 7 bases. This CDR3 is built from 14 residues. Germline V gene lookup returns CDR1 SGHNT and CDR2 YYREEE (reference sequence). Losses at the gene ends were 2 bases for V and 7 bases for J; bases not matched to a gene: 8. The CDR3 sequence is CASSFLGGVLGYTF. In DNA form, the CDR3 reads TGTGCCAGCAGCTTCCTAGGGGGCGTCCTTGGCTACACCTTC.

The CDR3 spells CASSVTRPIRDTGELFF. For the CDR3, the DNA is TGTGCCAGCTCAGTCACTAGGCCTATTCGAGACACCGGGGAGCTGTTTTTT. The rearrangement joins TRBV18 to TRBJ2-2, with a possible D match to TRBD2 (5 bases). This CDR3 is built from 17 residues. The V and J ends lost 5 bases and 3 bases respectively, with 19 bases between them. Looked up from germline, CDR1 is KGHSH and CDR2 is LQKENI.

V and J are TRBV18 and TRBJ2-1; possibly TRBD2 for D (5 bases). Germline values: CDR1 KGHSH, CDR2 LQKENI. V lost 3 bases, J lost 4 bases, and 10 bases lay in between. This CDR3 has 14 residues. The CDR3 sequence: CASSPEVSYNEQFF. The CDR3 DNA is TGTGCCAGCTCACCGGAGGTGAGTTACAATGAGCAGTTCTTC.

V is TRBV6-5 and J is TRBJ2-1; 8 bases fit TRBD2. The CDR3 runs 13 residues. Germline loops: CDR1 MNHEY, CDR2 SVGAGI. With 6 bases clipped from V and 8 bases from J, the junction kept 6 bases outside the gene matches. CDR3 sequence: CASSTGLADEQFF. Written as DNA, the CDR3 is TGTGCCAGCAGCACCGGACTAGCCGATGAGCAGTTCTTC.

The V call is TRBV7-3, the J call TRBJ2-7; TRBD1 aligns across 9 bases. The CDR3 has 18 amino acids. Germline lookup yields CDR1 SGHTA and CDR2 FQGTGA. The V gene end was trimmed by 5 bases and the J gene end by 3 bases; junction bases not matched to a gene: 17. This chain's CDR3 is CASSPETLSGTGYYEQYF. In nucleotides, the CDR3 is TGTGCCAGCAGCCCAGAAACCTTAAGCGGGACAGGGTACTACGAGCAGTACTTC.

The chain recombines TRBV6-5 with TRBJ1-1; D possibly corresponds to TRBD1 (6 bases). The CDR3 contains 14 residues. Germline values: CDR1 MNHEY, CDR2 SVGAGI. V gave up 6 bases and J gave up 1 base, with 12 bases separating them. The CDR3 loop reads CASSSPGQNTEAFF. CDR3 DNA: TGTGCCAGCAGCTCCCCGGGACAGAACACTGAAGCTTTCTTT.

The chain uses TRBV7-2 and TRBJ1-1; the match to TRBD1 covers 7 bases. The CDR3 loop spans 15 amino acids. CDR1 is SGHTA, CDR2 FQGNSA, per germline. With 2 bases clipped from V and 4 bases from J, the junction kept 7 bases outside the gene matches. CDR3 sequence (DNA): TGTGCCAGCAGCTTAACCCGGGAGGGGGCCACTGAAGCTTTCTTT. It translates to CASSLTREGATEAFF. The entire variable domain, with the rest obtained from reference TRBV7-2 and TRBJ1-1, is as follows: GAGVSQSPSNKVTEKGKDVELRCDPISGHTALYWYRQSLGQGLEFLIYFQGNSAPDKSGLPSDRFSAERTGGSVSTLTIQRTQQEDSAVYLCASSLTREGATEAFFGQGTRLTVV.

This sequence joins TRBV7-9 and TRBJ1-5; tentatively, D is TRBD1 (5 bases). This CDR3 comprises 15 residues. Germline V gene data show CDR1 as SEHNR and CDR2 as FQNEAQ (reference sequence). Trimming removed 3 bases from V and 7 bases from J, with 16 bases in between. The CDR3 bases are TGTGCCAGCAGCTTTTTTGGGGGGTCCAGCCAGCCCCAGCATTTT. Encoded protein: CASSFFGGSSQPQHF.

This chain's CDR3 is CASSTETGSTEAFF. For the CDR3, the DNA is TGTGCCAGCAGCACAGAGACAGGGTCCACTGAAGCTTTCTTT. The chain employs TRBV9 and TRBJ1-1; 7 nucleotides agree with TRBD1. Per the germline V gene, CDR1 is SGDLS and CDR2 is YYNGEE. The V segment lost 4 bases and the J segment 4 bases; nucleotides outside the gene matches: 7. This CDR3 comprises 14 residues.

The rearrangement links TRBV3-1 (or the pseudogene TRBV3-2) to TRBJ2-3; D is unresolved. The V gene's germline CDR1 is LGHDT and CDR2 YNNKEL (reference sequence). This CDR3 comprises 13 residues. Trimming stripped 3 bases from V and 0 bases from J, with 4 bases between. For the CDR3, the DNA is TGTGCCAGCAGCCACCCTAGCACAGATACGCAGTATTTT. The encoded protein is CASSHPSTDTQYF.

The chain has TRBV10-3 and TRBJ1-1; tentative D call: TRBD1 (5 bases). Germline values: CDR1 ENHRY, CDR2 SYGVKD. The V and J ends lost 7 bases and 0 bases respectively, with 12 bases between them. The length of the CDR3 is 14 residues. CDR3 nucleotides: TGTGCCATCACCCGGACAAACATGAACACTGAAGCTTTCTTT. Amino acid sequence: CAITRTNMNTEAFF.

V is TRBV12-5 and J is TRBJ2-5; D might be TRBD1 (6 bases). Trimming shortened V by 8 bases and J by 2 bases, and 12 bases separated the two germline ends. This CDR3 contains 13 residues. From germline, CDR1 is LGHNT and CDR2 FRNRAP. The CDR3: CASSRGRQETQYF. CDR3 in DNA: TGTGCTAGTTCCAGGGGAAGGCAAGAGACCCAGTACTTC.

Details on this clone: Other DNA sequences in this specimen translate into the identical CDR3. The chain carries TRBV9 and TRBJ1-2; tentative D call: TRBD1 (6 bases). Germline-derived CDR1 and CDR2 are SGDLS and YYNGEE. This CDR3 is 14 amino acids long. Trimming took 0 bases from V and 4 from J, leaving 10 bases between them. The CDR3: CASSVGGLGYGYTF. CDR3 coding DNA: TGTGCCAGCAGCGTAGGGGGGCTCGGCTATGGCTACACCTTC.

This clone was detected once. This sequence joins TRBV6-5 and TRBJ2-7; possibly TRBD1 for D (6 bases). In germline, CDR1 is MNHEY, CDR2 SVGAGI. Trimming took 6 bases from V and 5 from J, leaving 14 bases between them. The CDR3 is 13 amino acids. The CDR3, as DNA: TGTGCCAGCAGAAAACAGGGAAGGAACGAGCAGTACTTC. Residues: CASRKQGRNEQYF.

This clone was counted once. V and J are TRBV24-1 and TRBJ2-3; D might be TRBD1 (5 bases). Germline CDR1 reads KGHDR; CDR2 reads SFDVKD. The ends were cut back, 9 bases at V and 2 bases at J, with 8 bases in the middle. The CDR3 runs 12 residues. The CDR3 DNA reads TGTGCCACCGGCAGGGACACAGATACGCAGTATTTT. Residues: CATGRDTDTQYF.

This chain links TRBV18 with TRBJ1-2; D is undetermined. The CDR3 is made up of 15 amino acids. V lost 1 base and J lost 0, with 9 bases in between. Germline V CDR1 and CDR2: KGHSH, LQKENI. For the CDR3, the DNA is TGTGCCAGCTCACCACTCCCAGATTCTAACTATGGCTACACCTTC. Protein product: CASSPLPDSNYGYTF.

The rearrangement uses TRBV19 and TRBJ2-2; 7 nucleotides line up with TRBD1. After removal of 8 bases from V and 0 bases from J, the junction contained 0 bases not matched to a gene. The CDR3 spans 13 residues. The V gene's germline CDR1 is LNHDA and CDR2 SQIVND (reference sequence). DNA for the CDR3: TGTGCCAGTGGGACAGCGAACACCGGGGAGCTGTTTTTT. Amino acids: CASGTANTGELFF.

The genes are TRBV7-9 and TRBJ2-7; tentatively, D is TRBD1 (5 bases). This CDR3 region has 12 residues. Trimming pared 0 bases from V and 6 bases from J, leaving 6 bases between. Germline assignment: CDR1 SEHNR and CDR2 FQNEAQ (reference sequence). The CDR3 here is CASSLAGVEQYF. CDR3 DNA: TGTGCCAGCAGCTTAGCAGGGGTCGAGCAGTACTTC. Combining the CDR3 with reference TRBV7-9 and TRBJ2-7 gives the whole variable domain DTGVSQNPRHKITKRGQNVTFRCDPISEHNRLYWYRQTLGQGPEFLTYFQNEAQLEKSRLLSDRFSAERPKGSFSTLEIQRTEQGDSAMYLCASSLAGVEQYFGPGTRLTVT.

V usage is TRBV2 and J usage is TRBJ1-6; 7 bases agree with TRBD1. CDR3 size: 15 residues. V lost 7 bases, J lost 5 bases, and 8 bases stayed unmatched. Germline loops: CDR1 SNHLY, CDR2 FYNNEI. The DNA of the CDR3 is TGTGCCAGCAAGTCACGGACAGGAAATAATTCACCCCTCCACTTT. This encodes CASKSRTGNNSPLHF.

V is TRBV7-2 and J is TRBJ1-2; perhaps TRBD1 as D (6 bases). Germline V gives CDR1 SGHTA, CDR2 FQGNSA. CDR3 length: 14 residues. Trimming took 2 bases from V and 4 from J, leaving 11 bases between them. The DNA of the CDR3 is TGTGCCAGCAGCTTATTCCGGGACATCTATGGCTACACCTTC. Encoded protein: CASSLFRDIYGYTF.

The genes are TRBV4-1 and TRBJ1-1, with D unclear. V dropped 3 bases and J dropped 5 bases, with 13 bases sitting between them. This CDR3 spans 14 amino acids. Germline V gene sequence: CDR1 MGHRA, CDR2 YSYEKL. CDR3 protein: CASSQADIDTEAFF. The DNA for the CDR3 is TGCGCCAGCAGCCAGGCCGACATTGATACTGAAGCTTTCTTT.